One and the same sample provided the 25 T cell receptor beta chains below, sequenced in a study of cytomegalovirus exposure and HLA in healthy donors (dated by TCRdb to the late 2010s). The library was built by means of the immunoSEQ multiplex PCR assay. For the multiplex PCR, a mixture combining 60 forward primers for TCR Vbeta segments and 13 reverse primers for TCR Jbeta segments was used. The table comes from immuneACCESS by way of TCRdb, which keeps in-frame sequences with V and J called. Part of the clones is missing from these tables; in studies checked, under half for an unresolved V gene and the rest for unknown reasons. Counted in this sample were around 150,000 clones; around 79% of them appeared once. Together, the top ten hold about 1.8% of the sample. The sample consisted of PBMCs. These receptors came from a woman aged 25-40 years in good health and CMV-seronegative.

This chain uses TRBV25-1 with TRBJ2-1; 7 positions match TRBD1. The germline V gene encodes CDR1 MGHDK and CDR2 SYGVNS. This CDR3 is 12 amino acids long. Trimming removed 10 bases from V and 1 base from J; junction bases left unmatched: 1. The chain's CDR3 is CATQGSYNEQFF. The CDR3 DNA sequence: TGTGCCACACAGGGGTCCTACAATGAGCAGTTCTTC. The full variable domain, with the rest looked up from reference TRBV25-1 and TRBJ2-1, is EADIYQTPRYLVIGTGKKITLECSQTMGHDKMYWYQQDPGMELHLIHYSYGVNSTEKGDLSSESTVSRIRTEHFPLTLESARPSHTSQYLCATQGSYNEQFFGPGTRLTVL.

The rearrangement uses TRBV5-8 and TRBJ2-4; TRBD1 matches at 12 bases. The CDR3 contains 16 residues. Germline loops: CDR1 SGHTS, CDR2 YDEGEE. J was trimmed by 7 bases and V by 0 bases; bases with no gene match: 5. The CDR3 DNA follows: TGTGCCAGCAGCTTGGAAAGGGACAGGGGGCTTAACATTCAGTACTTC. Translation: CASSLERDRGLNIQYF.

This clone was recorded only once. The rearrangement links TRBV5-4 to TRBJ2-7; a weak D match, TRBD2 (5 bases). Trimming removed 0 bases from V and 3 bases from J, with 10 bases in between. The CDR3 is made up of 14 amino acids. Germline assignment: CDR1 SGHNT and CDR2 YYREEE (reference sequence). CDR3 in amino acids: CASSLAGINYEQYF. For the CDR3, the DNA is TGTGCCAGCAGCTTGGCCGGGATCAACTACGAGCAGTACTTC.

The CDR3 loop reads CASSIQGSHEQYF. The CDR3 nucleotides read TGTGCCAGCAGCATACAGGGTTCCCACGAGCAGTACTTC. This chain links TRBV6-5 with TRBJ2-7, with D possibly TRBD1 on 6 matching bases. V shed 6 bases and J shed 5 bases, with 14 bases lying between them. Germline V gene data show CDR1 as MNHEY and CDR2 as SVGAGI. The CDR3 covers 13 residues.

V gene TRBV6-1 combines with J gene TRBJ1-1; D perhaps matches TRBD1 (5 bases). In germline, CDR1 is MNHNS, CDR2 SASEGT. This CDR3 comprises 13 residues. The V end lost 6 bases, the J end lost 1 base, and 9 bases lay between the germline ends. The CDR3 nucleotides read TGTGCCAGCAGGGCTCAGGGGAACACTGAAGCTTTCTTT. Its translation: CASRAQGNTEAFF.

The V call is TRBV5-1, the J call TRBJ1-2; D gene uncertain. CDR1 SGHRS and CDR2 YFSETQ come from the germline V gene. CDR3 length equals 13 residues. V was pared by 2 bases and J by 4 bases, with 9 bases between. The CDR3 sequence: CASSFGPIYGYTF. CDR3 coding DNA: TGCGCCAGCAGCTTCGGTCCCATCTATGGCTACACCTTC. Full variable domain (remainder filled in from reference TRBV5-1 and TRBJ1-2): KAGVTQTPRYLIKTRGQQVTLSCSPISGHRSVSWYQQTPGQGLQFLFEYFSETQRNKGNFPGRFSGRQFSNSRSEMNVSTLELGDSALYLCASSFGPIYGYTFGSGTRLTVV.

The rearrangement links TRBV6-6 to TRBJ1-5; D may be TRBD1 (5 bases). The V end was cut by 6 bases, the J end by 0 bases, with 12 bases between. The CDR3 loop spans 15 amino acids. Germline loops: CDR1 MNHNY, CDR2 SVGAGI (reference sequence). Written as DNA, the CDR3 is TGTGCCAGCAGCGACGGGGGTAGTAGCAATCAGCCCCAGCATTTT. Translating gives CASSDGGSSNQPQHF.

The chain employs TRBV4-1 and TRBJ2-7, with 9 positions matching TRBD1. This CDR3 is built from 14 residues. Germline V gene sequence: CDR1 MGHRA, CDR2 YSYEKL. V was pared by 1 base and J by 3 bases, with 1 base of the junction left unmatched. CDR3 region: CASSQGQGDYEQYF. The CDR3 bases are TGCGCCAGCAGCCAAGGACAGGGGGACTACGAGCAGTACTTC.

CDR3 region: CASSHSGTGNHEQYF. CDR3 nucleotide sequence: TGTGCCAGCAGCCATTCCGGGACAGGGAACCACGAGCAGTACTTC. This chain connects TRBV13 to TRBJ2-7, with 9 nucleotides matching TRBD1. CDR1 and CDR2 (germline): PRHDT, FYEKMQ (reference sequence). The CDR3 extends over 15 amino acids. With V trimmed by 5 bases and J by 5 bases, 10 bases remained unmatched.

The CDR3 sequence: CASSFPQGYGYTF. DNA of the CDR3: TGTGCCAGCAGTTTTCCCCAGGGCTATGGCTACACCTTC. The chain combines TRBV28 with TRBJ1-2, with a tentative D call TRBD1 (5 bases). V lost 3 bases to trimming and J lost 4 bases, with 9 bases between them. This CDR3 comprises 13 residues. The germline CDR1 and CDR2 sequences are MDHEN and SYDVKM.

The chain carries TRBV2 and TRBJ1-2; 7 bases are a match to TRBD1. This CDR3 has 14 residues. The J segment lost 4 bases and the V segment lost 5 bases, leaving 7 bases of the junction unmatched. In germline, CDR1 is SNHLY, CDR2 FYNNEI. CDR3 residues: CASSYDRESYGYTF. Written as DNA, the CDR3 is TGTGCCAGCAGTTACGACAGGGAGAGCTATGGCTACACCTTC.

This chain connects TRBV9 to TRBJ2-7; TRBD1 matches at 8 bases. Trimming took 4 bases from V and 7 from J; bases not matched to a gene: 7. The germline V gene has CDR1 SGDLS and CDR2 YYNGEE. The CDR3 is 13 amino acids. The CDR3 region is CASSSGQEREQYF. CDR3 DNA sequence: TGTGCCAGCAGCTCGGGACAGGAAAGAGAGCAGTACTTC.

The chain couples TRBV6-1 to TRBJ1-3; D is perhaps TRBD1 (6 bases). The CDR3 totals 15 residues. V was clipped by 0 bases and J by 3 bases, with 9 bases between them. The germline V gene has CDR1 MNHNS and CDR2 SASEGT. DNA for the CDR3: TGTGCCAGCAGTGAAGCAAACAGGGTTGGAAACACCATATATTTT. Translated: CASSEANRVGNTIYF.

The gene calls are TRBV5-5 and TRBJ1-4, with TRBD1 matching 7 bases. Germline loops: CDR1 SGHKS, CDR2 YYEKEE (reference sequence). The CDR3 runs to 16 residues. V gave up 3 bases and J gave up 0 bases; unmatched junction bases: 5. The CDR3 loop reads CASSSGGTATNEKLFF. The CDR3, as DNA: TGTGCCAGCAGCTCGGGTGGGACAGCAACTAATGAAAAACTGTTTTTT.

This clone has a single count. This chain uses TRBV7-9 with TRBJ1-2; 8 bases agree with TRBD1. Trimming cost V 6 bases and J 5 bases; bases outside gene matches: 5. The CDR3 is 13 amino acids. Germline assignment: CDR1 SEHNR and CDR2 FQNEAQ (reference sequence). CDR3 sequence: CASRYGQGYGYTF. In nucleotides, the CDR3 is TGTGCCAGCAGATACGGACAGGGATATGGCTACACCTTC.

The chain recombines TRBV6-1 with TRBJ2-5, with D unresolved. This CDR3 contains 15 residues. The ends were cut back, 1 base at V and 3 bases at J, with 12 bases in the middle. CDR1 MNHNS and CDR2 SASEGT come from the germline V gene. The CDR3: CASSEGNYAKETQYF. The CDR3 DNA reads TGTGCCAGCAGTGAAGGGAACTATGCCAAAGAGACCCAGTACTTC.

The V and J genes are TRBV2 and TRBJ2-4, with a weak D call TRBD1 (6 bases). CDR1 and CDR2 (germline): SNHLY, FYNNEI. Deletions cut 8 bases from V and 9 bases from J, with 20 bases between. The CDR3 contains 14 residues. The chain's CDR3 is CASWGRRDGSIQYF. Here the CDR3 DNA reads TGTGCCAGCTGGGGGCGCAGGGATGGGAGCATTCAGTACTTC. Full variable domain (rest looked up from reference TRBV2 and TRBJ2-4): EPEVTQTPSHQVTQMGQEVILRCVPISNHLYFYWYRQILGQKVEFLVSFYNNEISEKSEIFDDQFSVERPDGSNFTLKIRSTKLEDSAMYFCASWGRRDGSIQYFGAGTRLSVL.

This sequence joins TRBV7-9 and TRBJ1-3; no firm D call. Between the trimmed V and J ends, which lost 5 bases and 2 bases, there was a span of 4 bases. CDR1 and CDR2 (germline): SEHNR, FQNEAQ (reference sequence). This CDR3 has 12 amino acids. CDR3 residues: CASSLPGNTIYF. DNA for the CDR3: TGTGCCAGCAGCCTCCCTGGAAACACCATATATTTT.

This clone has just one count. This chain joins TRBV9 and TRBJ2-5, with 7 nucleotides matching TRBD1. J was trimmed by 7 bases and V by 0 bases; bases with no gene match: 9. Germline CDR1 and CDR2: SGDLS and YYNGEE. The CDR3 is 15 amino acids. In DNA form, the CDR3 reads TGTGCCAGCAGCGTAGAAGGGACAGCCGGACGGACCCAGTACTTC. It yields the protein CASSVEGTAGRTQYF.

The CDR3 loop reads CASSSLSGTSYNEQFF. The CDR3 nucleotides read TGTGCCAGCAGCTCCCTTAGCGGGACCTCCTACAATGAGCAGTTCTTC. This chain connects TRBV7-3 to TRBJ2-1; 8 bases align to TRBD2. This CDR3 comprises 16 residues. The ends lost 4 bases at V and 0 bases at J; junction bases unmatched: 5. CDR1 SGHTA and CDR2 FQGTGA come from the germline V gene.

This sequence joins TRBV19 and TRBJ1-6; tentatively, D is TRBD1 (5 bases). Per the germline V gene, CDR1 is LNHDA and CDR2 is SQIVND (reference sequence). V was clipped by 6 bases and J by 4 bases, with 13 bases between them. CDR3 length: 15 residues. The CDR3 sequence is CASSGRGSYNSPLHF. The CDR3 nucleotides read TGTGCCAGTAGCGGTAGGGGCAGTTATAATTCACCCCTCCACTTT.

This rearrangement joins TRBV11-2 to TRBJ1-3; 9 bases agree with TRBD1. V dropped 6 bases and J dropped 1; count of bases not matched to a gene: 7. The CDR3 runs 16 residues. In germline, CDR1 is SGHAT, CDR2 FQNNGV. DNA of the CDR3: TGTGCCAGCAGACACCCGGGGACAGGGTCTGGAAACACCATATATTTT. Its translation: CASRHPGTGSGNTIYF.

This clone occurred once. This chain connects TRBV9 to TRBJ2-3; 14 bases line up with TRBD2. V was clipped by 3 bases and J by 2 bases; unmatched bases: 8. Germline CDR1 SGDLS, CDR2 YYNGEE. The CDR3 sequence is 18 residues long. The CDR3 nucleotides read TGTGCCAGCAGCGCCCGACTAGCGGGGGGGCTGAACACAGATACGCAGTATTTT. It codes for CASSARLAGGLNTDTQYF.

CDR3 sequence (DNA): TGCGCCAGCAGCTTGGGGACAGGGGGCTATGCAGATACGCAGTATTTT. It is translated as CASSLGTGGYADTQYF. This sequence joins TRBV5-1 and TRBJ2-3, with TRBD1 matching 11 bases. Germline CDR1 SGHRS, CDR2 YFSETQ. CDR3 size: 16 residues. V lost 0 bases to trimming and J lost 4 bases; unmatched junction nucleotides: 4.

About this clone: One end of the junction does not line up with germline, which may come from a read error. V is TRBV2 and J is TRBJ1-5; 7 bases agree with TRBD1. The V gene's germline CDR1 is SNHLY and CDR2 FYNNEI. This CDR3 has 13 residues. The DNA for the CDR3 is TGTGCCAGCAATGGGGACAGCATTCAGCCCCAGCATTTT. It translates to CASNGDSIQPQHF.